These T cell receptor beta chains were read from a single sample in a study of Ad26.COV2.S vaccination and SARS-CoV-2 variants. The data were produced by immunoSEQ multiplex PCR, yet TCRdb's version contains in-frame clones alone and is incomplete. Among 400,000 to 450,000 clones listed, around 90% were seen once. The input for sequencing was peripheral blood, taken in a trial of Ad26.COV2.S vaccine versus placebo. These receptors all come from a person between 18 and 65 years old who received the Ad26.COV2.S COVID-19 vaccine or a placebo. Both conserved end residues are part of each CDR3. A D gene is named only where the DNA matches it firmly. Size is omitted from some rows. Given values are once, few, many or a class for expanded clones.

J gene: TRBJ1-2; clone size: NA; V gene: TRBV5-4; D gene: NA; CDR3 DNA: TGTGCCAGCAGCTTGGGCGACACAGGTCTCTATGGCTACACCTTC; CDR3 protein: CASSLGDTGLYGYTF
J gene: TRBJ2-1; clone size: NA; V gene: TRBV12-5; D gene: NA; CDR3 DNA: TGTGCTAGTGGTCAAAACCGAGGCGCCTACAATGAGCAGTTCTTC; CDR3 protein: CASGQNRGAYNEQFF
J gene: TRBJ1-2; clone size: NA; V gene: TRBV7-9; D gene: NA; CDR3 DNA: TGTGCCAGCAGCTTAGGGCGTGACAGTGGCTACACCTTC; CDR3 protein: CASSLGRDSGYTF
J gene: TRBJ2-1; clone size: NA; V gene: TRBV5-5; D gene: TRBD2; CDR3 DNA: TGTGCCAGCAGCACCTCCGGGACTAGCGGGTTAGGATCCTACAATGAGCAGTTCTTC; CDR3 protein: CASSTSGTSGLGSYNEQFF
J gene: TRBJ1-1; clone size: few; V gene: TRBV27; D gene: NA; CDR3 DNA: TGTGCCAGCAGTTCCCACCGACAGAACACTGAAGCTTTCTTT; CDR3 protein: CASSSHRQNTEAFF
J gene: TRBJ2-4; clone size: once; V gene: TRBV5-4; D gene: TRBD2; CDR3 DNA: TGTGCCAGCAGCTTGGGCGGGACTAGCGGGAGTCAAAACATTCAGTACTTC; CDR3 protein: CASSLGGTSGSQNIQYF
J gene: TRBJ2-6; clone size: NA; V gene: TRBV4-3; D gene: NA; CDR3 DNA: TGCGCCAGCAGCCAAGATGGCAGGGTAAACTCTGGGGCCAACGTCCTGACTTTC; CDR3 protein: CASSQDGRVNSGANVLTF
J gene: TRBJ1-1; clone size: NA; V gene: TRBV25-1; D gene: NA; CDR3 DNA: TGTGCCAGCAGTGAAGAGGGAGGGTTGAACACTGAAGCTTTCTTT; CDR3 protein: CASSEEGGLNTEAFF
J gene: TRBJ2-7; clone size: NA; V gene: TRBV29-1; D gene: TRBD2; CDR3 DNA: TGCAGCGTTGAAGATCTCCCCCAGGAGGCAGCGGGGAGTGGCGAGCAGTACTTC; CDR3 protein: CSVEDLPQEAAGSGEQYF
J gene: TRBJ2-5; clone size: few; V gene: TRBV7-9; D gene: NA; CDR3 DNA: TGTGCCAGCAGCTTATCGGGGAAAGAGACCCAGTACTTC; CDR3 protein: CASSLSGKETQYF
J gene: TRBJ1-5; clone size: NA; V gene: TRBV30; D gene: NA; CDR3 DNA: TGTGCCTGGAGTTCCCAGTTCGCACGGGATGGCAATCAGCCCCAGCATTTT; CDR3 protein: CAWSSQFARDGNQPQHF
J gene: TRBJ1-2; clone size: NA; V gene: TRBV30; D gene: NA; CDR3 DNA: TGTGCCTGGAGTGTTCGGGATGGGTATGGCTACACCTTC; CDR3 protein: CAWSVRDGYGYTF
J gene: TRBJ2-1; clone size: NA; V gene: TRBV10-2; D gene: NA; CDR3 DNA: TGCGCCAGCAGTGACCTCGGGGGACCAGACAATGAGCAGTTCTTC; CDR3 protein: CASSDLGGPDNEQFF
J gene: TRBJ2-1; clone size: NA; V gene: TRBV21-1; D gene: NA; CDR3 DNA: TGTGCCAGCAGCAAGGGACAGGGAAATTATTCCCTAGGCTCCTACAATGAGCAGTTCTTC; CDR3 protein: CASSKGQGNYSLGSYNEQFF
J gene: TRBJ2-7; clone size: once; V gene: TRBV5-1; D gene: TRBD2; CDR3 DNA: TGCGCCAGCAGTTTTTCCCTAGCGGGGAGGTCCTACGAGCAGTACTTC; CDR3 protein: CASSFSLAGRSYEQYF
J gene: TRBJ1-1; clone size: NA; V gene: TRBV19; D gene: NA; CDR3 DNA: TGTGCCAGTAGTATAGGAGGTCGCTTGGGATCGGAAGCTTTCTTT; CDR3 protein: CASSIGGRLGSEAFF
J gene: TRBJ1-1; clone size: NA; V gene: TRBV7-2; D gene: NA; CDR3 DNA: TGTGCCAGCACCAAAGCCGGACTGGAGAACACTGAAGCTTTCTTT; CDR3 protein: CASTKAGLENTEAFF
J gene: TRBJ1-3; clone size: NA; V gene: TRBV15; D gene: TRBD1; CDR3 DNA: TGTGCCACCAGCAGGGGACAGGGCCCTGGAAACACCATATATTTT; CDR3 protein: CATSRGQGPGNTIYF
J gene: TRBJ2-1; clone size: NA; V gene: TRBV9; D gene: TRBD2; CDR3 DNA: TGTGCCAGCAGCTCAGGACTAGGATCCTACAATGAGCAGTTCTTC; CDR3 protein: CASSSGLGSYNEQFF
J gene: TRBJ2-7; clone size: NA; V gene: TRBV10-2; D gene: TRBD1; CDR3 DNA: TGCGCCAGCAGGGACAGGGGGGTGGAACAGTACTTC; CDR3 protein: CASRDRGVEQYF
J gene: TRBJ1-2; clone size: NA; V gene: TRBV7-6; D gene: NA; CDR3 DNA: TGTGCCAGCAGCTTAGCGCCGGGACCGGTGTATGGCTACACCTTC; CDR3 protein: CASSLAPGPVYGYTF
J gene: TRBJ2-1; clone size: NA; V gene: TRBV5-1; D gene: TRBD2; CDR3 DNA: TGCGCCAGCAGCTTTGGACTAGCGAGCTCTGAGCAGTTCTTC; CDR3 protein: CASSFGLASSEQFF
J gene: TRBJ2-1; clone size: NA; V gene: TRBV5-5; D gene: NA; CDR3 DNA: TGTGCCAGCAGCTTGTCAGGTCTTACCTACAATGAGCAGTTCTTC; CDR3 protein: CASSLSGLTYNEQFF
J gene: TRBJ2-7; clone size: NA; V gene: TRBV30; D gene: TRBD2; CDR3 DNA: TGTGCCTGGAATCCCCTAGCGGGAACCGAGCAGTACTTC; CDR3 protein: CAWNPLAGTEQYF
J gene: TRBJ2-7; clone size: NA; V gene: TRBV18; D gene: NA; CDR3 DNA: TGTGCCAGCCACGCGGTGGGGGGAGGAAACGAGCAGTACTTC; CDR3 protein: CASHAVGGGNEQYF
J gene: TRBJ2-2; clone size: NA; V gene: TRBV11-3; D gene: NA; CDR3 DNA: TGTGCCAGCAGCTTAAGCGGTTTTAACACCGGGGAGCTGTTTTTT; CDR3 protein: CASSLSGFNTGELFF
J gene: TRBJ1-2; clone size: NA; V gene: TRBV4-1; D gene: NA; CDR3 DNA: TGCGCCAGCAGCCAAGATCAAATGGGGGACAACTATGGCTACACCTTC; CDR3 protein: CASSQDQMGDNYGYTF
J gene: TRBJ2-1; clone size: NA; V gene: TRBV7-8; D gene: TRBD1; CDR3 DNA: TGTGCCAGCAGCTTAGAGGGGACAGGGGTTCGTGAGCAGTTCTTC; CDR3 protein: CASSLEGTGVREQFF
J gene: TRBJ1-6; clone size: few; V gene: TRBV7-2; D gene: NA; CDR3 DNA: TGTGCCAGCAGCCCCAGGGCCCAGAATTCACCCCTCCACTTT; CDR3 protein: CASSPRAQNSPLHF
J gene: TRBJ2-5; clone size: NA; V gene: TRBV5-1; D gene: NA; CDR3 DNA: TGCGCCAGCAGCTTGGGACGGGGCGGCTCCCAGTACTTC; CDR3 protein: CASSLGRGGSQYF
J gene: TRBJ1-5; clone size: NA; V gene: TRBV28; D gene: TRBD1; CDR3 DNA: TGTGCCAGCACCCCAGGACAGGGGGATCAGCCCCAGCATTTT; CDR3 protein: CASTPGQGDQPQHF
J gene: TRBJ1-4; clone size: NA; V gene: TRBV27; D gene: TRBD1; CDR3 DNA: TGTGCCAGCAGTCCACCGGGACAGGGTAATGAAAAACTGTTTTTT; CDR3 protein: CASSPPGQGNEKLFF
J gene: TRBJ2-1; clone size: NA; V gene: TRBV5-4; D gene: NA; CDR3 DNA: TGTGCCAGCAGCTACAAAGATTACAATGAGCAGTTCTTC; CDR3 protein: CASSYKDYNEQFF
J gene: TRBJ2-7; clone size: NA; V gene: TRBV7-2; D gene: NA; CDR3 DNA: TGTGCCAGCAGCCTAACTGGAGCCTACGAGCAGTACTTC; CDR3 protein: CASSLTGAYEQYF
J gene: TRBJ2-7; clone size: NA; V gene: TRBV6-5; D gene: TRBD2; CDR3 DNA: TGTGCCAGCAGCGGGAGGGCCTCAGATGAGCAGTACTTC; CDR3 protein: CASSGRASDEQYF
J gene: TRBJ2-5; clone size: NA; V gene: TRBV10-3; D gene: TRBD1; CDR3 DNA: TGTGCCATCAGTGAGTCAAACAGGGGAAGGGGACAAGAGACCCAGTACTTC; CDR3 protein: CAISESNRGRGQETQYF
J gene: TRBJ2-7; clone size: NA; V gene: TRBV29-1; D gene: NA; CDR3 DNA: TGCAGCGTAAGACTGGCGAGCTCCTACGAGCAGTACTTC; CDR3 protein: CSVRLASSYEQYF
J gene: TRBJ1-1; clone size: NA; V gene: TRBV28; D gene: NA; CDR3 DNA: TGTGCCAGCAGTAGGGGGTTGAACACTGAAGCTTTCTTT; CDR3 protein: CASSRGLNTEAFF
J gene: TRBJ1-2; clone size: NA; V gene: TRBV28; D gene: NA; CDR3 DNA: TGTGCCAGCAGTTTACAGTATGTCGATGGCTACACCTTC; CDR3 protein: CASSLQYVDGYTF
J gene: TRBJ2-7; clone size: NA; V gene: TRBV7-2; D gene: NA; CDR3 DNA: TGTGCCAGCAGCTTAGGGACTACAGACGAGCAGTACTTC; CDR3 protein: CASSLGTTDEQYF
J gene: TRBJ1-1; clone size: NA; V gene: TRBV9; D gene: NA; CDR3 DNA: TGTGCCAGCAGCGTTGACGGGTACGCGAACACTGAAGCTTTCTTT; CDR3 protein: CASSVDGYANTEAFF
J gene: TRBJ2-1; clone size: few; V gene: TRBV27; D gene: TRBD2; CDR3 DNA: TGTGCCAGCAGTTTTGGACTAGCGGGCTACAATGAGCAGTTCTTC; CDR3 protein: CASSFGLAGYNEQFF
J gene: TRBJ2-7; clone size: NA; V gene: TRBV3-1/TRBV3-2; D gene: NA; CDR3 DNA: TGTGCCAGCAGCCCTACCGGGCCTTCCTACGAGCAGTACTTC; CDR3 protein: CASSPTGPSYEQYF
J gene: TRBJ1-2; clone size: NA; V gene: TRBV4-1; D gene: NA; CDR3 DNA: TGCGCCAGCAGCCAGGTTACGGACAGCATGGATGGCTACACCTTC; CDR3 protein: CASSQVTDSMDGYTF
J gene: TRBJ2-1; clone size: NA; V gene: TRBV18; D gene: NA; CDR3 DNA: TGTGCCAGCTCGCCCTTAAATCTTGCTATCAATGAGCAGTTCTTC; CDR3 protein: CASSPLNLAINEQFF
J gene: TRBJ2-1; clone size: NA; V gene: TRBV5-5; D gene: NA; CDR3 DNA: TGTGCCAGCAGCTTGGGAGGGGCTCGCTACAATGAGCAGTTCTTC; CDR3 protein: CASSLGGARYNEQFF
J gene: TRBJ2-3; clone size: once; V gene: TRBV11-2; D gene: NA; CDR3 DNA: TGTGCCAGCAGCTTCTACGACTACACAGATACGCAGTATTTT; CDR3 protein: CASSFYDYTDTQYF
J gene: TRBJ1-2; clone size: NA; V gene: TRBV5-4; D gene: NA; CDR3 DNA: TGTGCCAGCAGCTCCGGGGACGGAAGCTACTATGGCTACACCTTC; CDR3 protein: CASSSGDGSYYGYTF
J gene: TRBJ2-1; clone size: NA; V gene: TRBV11-2; D gene: TRBD2; CDR3 DNA: TGTGCCAGCAGCTTACGAGGACTAGGCTACAATGAGCAGTTCTTC; CDR3 protein: CASSLRGLGYNEQFF
J gene: TRBJ2-1; clone size: NA; V gene: TRBV24-1; D gene: TRBD1; CDR3 DNA: TGTGCCACCGGGACAGGATCCTACAATGAGCAGTTCTTC; CDR3 protein: CATGTGSYNEQFF
J gene: TRBJ2-7; clone size: NA; V gene: TRBV6-6; D gene: NA; CDR3 DNA: TGTGCCAGCAGTTACTCGTCGTACTCCTACGAGCAGTACTTC; CDR3 protein: CASSYSSYSYEQYF